These 5 T cell receptor beta chains share one sample of origin, sequenced in a study of T cell responses to AZD1222 COVID-19 vaccine. The data were produced by immunoSEQ multiplex PCR, yet TCRdb's version contains in-frame clones alone and is incomplete. This sample has around 140,000 clones, with just under 95% found just once. Specimen: peripheral blood, collected on day 0 of AZD1222 vaccination. The source is an adult in good health.

This clone showed up just once. The V call is TRBV6-5, the J call TRBJ2-7, with 9 bases that match TRBD2. V lost 0 bases to trimming and J lost 3 bases; unmatched junction nucleotides: 6. CDR3 length: 16 amino acids. Germline CDR1 is MNHEY and CDR2 is SVGAGI. The CDR3 DNA sequence: TGTGCCAGCAGTTACTCTAGCGGGAGTTCCTTCTACGAGCAGTACTTC. Protein sequence: CASSYSSGSSFYEQYF.

The chain employs TRBV28 and TRBJ1-5; D not certain. Germline loops: CDR1 MDHEN, CDR2 SYDVKM. The germline V and J ends were trimmed by 5 bases and 0 bases, with 20 bases remaining between them. The CDR3 covers 18 residues. CDR3 sequence (DNA): TGTGCCAGCAGTCCTCGGACTCTTAGCCTTTTTAGCAATCAGCCCCAGCATTTT. Amino acid sequence: CASSPRTLSLFSNQPQHF.

The CDR3 spells CASSLARDIKTQYF. The CDR3 DNA reads TGTGCCAGCAGCTTAGCCCGGGACATCAAGACCCAGTACTTC. The chain combines TRBV7-9 with TRBJ2-5; the D gene is possibly TRBD1 (6 bases). Germline CDR1 SEHNR, CDR2 FQNEAQ (reference sequence). There are 14 residues in the CDR3. V lost 0 bases to trimming and J lost 6 bases, with 11 bases between them. The full variable domain, completed using reference TRBV7-9 and TRBJ2-5, is DTGVSQNPRHKITKRGQNVTFRCDPISEHNRLYWYRQTLGQGPEFLTYFQNEAQLEKSRLLSDRFSAERPKGSFSTLEIQRTEQGDSAMYLCASSLARDIKTQYFGPGTRLLVL.

The CDR3 DNA reads TGTGCCAGCAGATCAGGACGTGGTGGAGCTTTCTTT. The encoded protein is CASRSGRGGAFF. This rearrangement joins TRBV6-1 to TRBJ1-1, with D hard to call. V gave up 6 bases and J gave up 10 bases, with 15 bases separating them. CDR1 and CDR2 from the germline V gene are MNHNS and SASEGT. The CDR3 contains 12 residues.

The chain joins TRBV18 to TRBJ2-7, with 9 bases fitting TRBD1. Germline lookup yields CDR1 KGHSH and CDR2 LQKENI. This CDR3 has 15 residues. V was clipped by 5 bases and J by 4 bases; unmatched bases: 9. CDR3 bases: TGTGCCAGCTCAAAAGGGACAGGGTTGTTTTACGAGCAGTACTTC. This gives the protein CASSKGTGLFYEQYF. Variable domain in full (rest from reference TRBV18 and TRBJ2-7): NAGVMQNPRHLVRRRGQEARLRCSPMKGHSHVYWYRQLPEEGLKFMVYLQKENIIDESGMPKERFSAEFPKEGPSILRIQQVVRGDSAAYFCASSKGTGLFYEQYFGPGTRLTVT.